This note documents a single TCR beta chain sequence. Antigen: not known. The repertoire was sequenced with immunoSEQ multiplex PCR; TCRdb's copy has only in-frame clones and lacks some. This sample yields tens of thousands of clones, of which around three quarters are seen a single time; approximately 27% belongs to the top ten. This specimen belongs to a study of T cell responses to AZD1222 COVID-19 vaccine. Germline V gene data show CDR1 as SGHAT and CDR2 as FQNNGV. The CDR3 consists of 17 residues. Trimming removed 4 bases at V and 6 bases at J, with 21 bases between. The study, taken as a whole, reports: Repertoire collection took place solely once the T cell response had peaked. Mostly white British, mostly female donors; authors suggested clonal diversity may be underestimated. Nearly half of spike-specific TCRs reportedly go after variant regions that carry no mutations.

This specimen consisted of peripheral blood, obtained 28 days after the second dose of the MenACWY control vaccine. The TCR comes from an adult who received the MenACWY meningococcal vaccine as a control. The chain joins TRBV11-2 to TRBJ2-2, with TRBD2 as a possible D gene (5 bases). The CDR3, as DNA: TGTGCCAGCAGCTCCCTCAAAGGTTTCGGGATCGCCGGGGAGCTGTTTTTT. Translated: CASSSLKGFGIAGELFF.